This is a list of T cell receptor beta chains from one sample in a study of glioma-infiltrating T cells. TCRdb passed the multiplex PCR reads through MiXCR, listing each CDR3 protein once. The sample includes 100,000 to 150,000 distinct CDR3 sequences, less than 30% of them seen just once. Input material: glioma tissue, nonneoplastic brain tissue, or PBMCs (not recorded which). These receptors were taken from a human donor with low-grade glioma or glioblastoma, undergoing nonglioma brain surgery, or in good health (not recorded which). The CDR3 runs from the conserved cysteine through the conserved F or W. D genes are given only for firm matches. Size tells how often a clone was seen (once, few, many) or the class of an expanded clone, and some rows leave it out.

TRBD1 TRBJ2-7 many TRBV7-9 18 TGTGCCAGCAGCCGCGGGACAGGTGCAGCCCCTAGCTCCTACGAGCAGTACTTC CASSRGTGAAPSSYEQYF
NA TRBJ2-7 NA TRBV18 12 TGTGCCAGCTCACCAACAGCCTACGAGCAGTACTTC CASSPTAYEQYF
NA TRBJ1-1 NA TRBV19 14 TGTGCCAGCCGGGACTCCATGATGAACACTGAAGCTTTCTTT CASRDSMMNTEAFF
NA TRBJ2-7 NA TRBV7-9 12 TGTGCCAGCAGCTTAGAGGTCTCCGAGCAGTACTTC CASSLEVSEQYF
NA TRBJ1-1 NA TRBV12-3/TRBV12-4 13 TGTGCCAGCACCCCCCGGAAGGAGACTGAAGCTTTCTTT CASTPRKETEAFF
TRBD2 TRBJ2-7 NA TRBV5-4 14 TGTGCCAGCAGCTTGAGTTGGGGGGGGAACGAGCAGTACTTC CASSLSWGGNEQYF
NA TRBJ2-3 many TRBV20-1 12 TGCAGTGCTAGGGGAGTGGCAGATACGCAGTATTTT CSARGVADTQYF
TRBD1 TRBJ2-3 once TRBV7-2 15 TGTGCCAGCAGCTTAGTTCAGGGGGTGGCAGTTACGCAGTATTTT CASSLVQGVAVTQYF
NA TRBJ1-2 many TRBV7-2 14 TGTGCCAGCAGCTTAAACGGACTAATTTATGGCTACACCTTC CASSLNGLIYGYTF
NA TRBJ2-3 many TRBV5-4 14 TGTGCCAGCAGCTCCCGACAGGGCACAGATACGCAGTATTTT CASSSRQGTDTQYF
TRBD2 TRBJ2-3 many TRBV7-9 15 TGTGCCAGCAGCTTACTCAGCGGGAGTGCAGATACGCAGTATTTT CASSLLSGSADTQYF
NA TRBJ2-4 few TRBV7-2 18 TGTGCCAGCAGCCGCCCCCCCCCGGGGCCGGGGGCCAAAAACATTCAGTACTTC CASSRPPPGPGAKNIQYF
TRBD2 TRBJ2-1 many TRBV18 16 TGTGCCAGCTCACCGGAAGCGGGAGGATTATACAATGAGCAGTTCTTC CASSPEAGGLYNEQFF
NA TRBJ2-3 many TRBV5-1 12 TGCGCCAGCAGCTTGCAATCAGATACGCAGTATTTT CASSLQSDTQYF
TRBD1 TRBJ2-5 many TRBV5-1 14 TGCGCCAGCAGCTTGGGAGGGGGCGGAGAGACCCAGTACTTC CASSLGGGGETQYF
NA TRBJ2-1 medium-sized TRBV6-2/TRBV6-3 11 TGTGCCAGCAGTTATGTCACGGAGCAGTTCTTC CASSYVTEQFF
TRBD2 TRBJ2-1 NA TRBV20-1 14 TGCAGTGCTAGCAGCGGGGTACCCAACAATGAGCAGTTCTTC CSASSGVPNNEQFF
TRBD1 TRBJ2-7 many TRBV19 15 TGTGCCAGTAACCCGGGACAGGGGTCCTCCTACGAGCAGTACTTC CASNPGQGSSYEQYF
NA TRBJ1-2 many TRBV7-3 15 TGTGCCAGCAGCTTAATGGGAACTGGGGTGCATGGCTACACCTTC CASSLMGTGVHGYTF
TRBD1 TRBJ2-7 many TRBV6-1 14 TGTGCCAGCAGGCCCGGGACAGGGACGCTCGAGCAGTACTTC CASRPGTGTLEQYF
TRBD2 TRBJ2-5 few TRBV5-1 16 TGCGCCAGCAGCCAAGGGACTAGCGGGAACCGTGAGACCCAGTACTTC CASSQGTSGNRETQYF
NA TRBJ2-1 many TRBV20-1 14 TGCAGTGCTAGGAAACAGGGAACCTACAATGAGCAGTTCTTC CSARKQGTYNEQFF
TRBD2 TRBJ2-1 many TRBV14 23 TGTGCCAGCAGCCAAGTGGGATGGGGGACTAGGCGGGAGGGCCTAAGACCCCCGAATGAGCAGTTCTTC CASSQVGWGTRREGLRPPNEQFF
TRBD2 TRBJ2-3 NA TRBV12-3/TRBV12-4 17 TGTGCCAGCGGTCCAAGCGGGATGGGGTTAGACACAGATACGCAGTATTTT CASGPSGMGLDTDTQYF
NA TRBJ2-1 many TRBV15 18 TGTGCCACCAGCAGAGGACTCGGGGTGGGAGCGGGTTTCAATGAGCAGTTCTTC CATSRGLGVGAGFNEQFF
TRBD2 TRBJ2-5 many TRBV10-3 13 TGTGCCATCAGTCAACTAGCGGAAGAGACCCAGTACTTC CAISQLAEETQYF
NA TRBJ1-1 many TRBV3-1 13 TGTGCCAGCAGCCGGGGGTTGAACACTGAAGCTTTCTTT CASSRGLNTEAFF
NA TRBJ2-7 NA TRBV7-2 13 TGTGCCAGCAGCTTAGATCGACGCTTGCAGCAGTACTTC CASSLDRRLQQYF